This T cell receptor beta chain was sequenced for a study of blood T cells in healthy people across ages. Study in general: Per two T cells, about one barcoded beta molecule was captured through template switching. Study-wide points: A conclusive naive versus antigen-experienced comparison was prevented by the unsorted PBMCs.

Healthy individuals of Caucasian origin from Russia, aged roughly 6 to 90, served as donors. Using a J-beta primer mix together with a sample-barcoded 5' primer, a second PCR was run for 7 to 11 cycles. TCRdb processed the 5' RACE reads anew with MiXCR; each CDR3 protein has one entry. Seen here are about 800,000 distinct CDR3 sequences, 25% observed once, and the top ten hold approximately 3.7%. With V trimmed by 10 bases and J by 4 bases, 18 bases remained unmatched. Germline V CDR1 and CDR2: MDHEN, SYDVKM. There are 17 residues in the CDR3. Concerning this clonotype itself: Its antigen is unidentified.

The sample also formed part of further work on T cells of mothers and their children.

The receptor was isolated from a boy younger than 18 in good health. The V gene is TRBV28, the J gene TRBJ2-1, with TRBD2 matching over 8 bases. The sample consisted of blood. The CDR3 region is CATGTSGPIGGYNEQFF. CDR3 coding DNA: TGTGCCACCGGAACTAGCGGCCCAATAGGAGGTTACAATGAGCAGTTCTTC.